A selection of T cell receptor beta chains follows, all from one sample in a study of control samples from healthy donors and cancer patients. TCRdb's copy holds only in-frame clones and misses some; the assay was immunoSEQ multiplex PCR. This sample has over 100,000 clones; around nine tenths occur once, and the top ten carry 5.5% to 7%. Sample: blood. The receptors derive from a man aged 18 to 30 in good health. Each CDR3 is given with its conserved first and last residue. The order of the fields is clone size, D gene, V gene, J gene, CDR3 DNA, CDR3 protein. A D gene is named only where the DNA matches it firmly. Clone size is not always given. Where it is, it says once, few, many or a class for expanded clones.

>NA|TRBD2|TRBV5-4|TRBJ2-5
TGTGCCAGCAGCTTGGGGGGCGGGACTAGCGCTAGGGGAGAGACCCAGTACTTC
CASSLGGGTSARGETQYF
>NA|TRBD1|TRBV20-1|TRBJ1-5
TGCAGTGCTAGTTGGGCGGGACAGGGACCTTATAGCAATCAGCCCCAGCATTTT
CSASWAGQGPYSNQPQHF
>NA|NA|TRBV6-6|TRBJ1-1
TGTGCCAGCAGTTACCCCGAAGGGATTGACACTGAAGCTTTCTTT
CASSYPEGIDTEAFF
>NA|NA|TRBV6-5|TRBJ1-1
TGTGCCAGCAGCCCCTCCGTGCCCTCGCCTGAAGCTTTCTTT
CASSPSVPSPEAFF
>NA|TRBD2|TRBV28|TRBJ2-2
TGTGCCAGCAGTCCGGGGGGGGCGAACACCGGGGAGCTGTTTTTT
CASSPGGANTGELFF
>NA|NA|TRBV7-9|TRBJ1-2
TGTGCCAGCAGCCCAAAGTCCCTCGCAGGGTTTTATGGCTACACCTTC
CASSPKSLAGFYGYTF
>NA|NA|TRBV3-1/TRBV3-2|TRBJ1-4
TGTGCCAGCAGCCAGTCCCCGGGCACCCCGTGGAGTGAAAAACTGTTTTTT
CASSQSPGTPWSEKLFF
>NA|NA|TRBV19|TRBJ1-3
TGTGCCAGTAGTTTACAGGCGACACTCTCTGGAAACACCATATATTTT
CASSLQATLSGNTIYF
>NA|NA|TRBV5-5|TRBJ1-4
TGTGCCAGCAGTTATCGGGGGTACGGTAATGAAAAACTGTTTTTT
CASSYRGYGNEKLFF
>NA|TRBD2|TRBV18|TRBJ2-3
TGTGCCAGCTCACCATTGCGGGGGGAGACAGATACGCAGTATTTT
CASSPLRGETDTQYF
>NA|TRBD1|TRBV6-5|TRBJ2-3
TGTGCCAGCAGTTACTCCTTGACAGGGGGCACAGATACGCAGTATTTT
CASSYSLTGGTDTQYF
>once|NA|TRBV5-1|TRBJ2-7
TGCGCCAGCAGCTTGGAACCGGGAACGATGACAGGCGGGCAGTACTTC
CASSLEPGTMTGGQYF
>NA|NA|TRBV6-5|TRBJ1-3
TGTGCCAGCAGTAAACTTGGGAGCATATATTTT
CASSKLGSIYF
>NA|TRBD1|TRBV9|TRBJ1-5
TGTGCCAGCAGCGCTGGACAGGGGGCTAATCAGCCCCAGCATTTT
CASSAGQGANQPQHF
>NA|TRBD2|TRBV9|TRBJ2-7
TGTGCCAGCAGCCCCCACCCCTCTAGCGGGGGGACCCCCTACGAGCAGTACTTC
CASSPHPSSGGTPYEQYF
>NA|NA|TRBV19|TRBJ2-5
TGTGCCAGTAGTTTCGCCGGGCAGTGGGAGACCCAGTACTTC
CASSFAGQWETQYF
>few|TRBD1|TRBV7-9|TRBJ2-7
TGTGCCAGCAGCCTTGGACAGGGGGCTTTCTACGAGCAGTACTTC
CASSLGQGAFYEQYF
>NA|NA|TRBV18|TRBJ1-1
TGTGCCAGCTCACCTACCAGGGCTCGGAACACTGAAGCTTTCTTT
CASSPTRARNTEAFF
>once|NA|TRBV2|TRBJ1-1
TGTGCCAGCAGGGTCGGTGCAAACACTGAAGCTTTCTTT
CASRVGANTEAFF
>NA|NA|TRBV20-1|TRBJ1-1
TGCAGTGCTAGTGGGGACCAGAACACTGAAGCTTTCTTT
CSASGDQNTEAFF
>NA|NA|TRBV12-3/TRBV12-4|TRBJ2-5
TGTGCCAGCAGCCGTCAAGAGACCCAGTACTTC
CASSRQETQYF
>NA|TRBD1|TRBV19|TRBJ2-7
TGTGCCAGTAGTATAGACTACCGGGACAGGGGGTTGGAGCAGTACTTC
CASSIDYRDRGLEQYF
>NA|NA|TRBV29-1|TRBJ1-1
TGCAGCAGCCGCCGGGGTAGGAGCACTGAAGCTTTCTTT
CSSRRGRSTEAFF
>NA|NA|TRBV4-1|TRBJ2-4
TGCGCCAGCAGCCCCCAGGACCTCTCCGTGGGAAAAAACATTCAGTACTTC
CASSPQDLSVGKNIQYF
>NA|NA|TRBV10-2|TRBJ1-1
TGCGCCAGCAGACCTGGACGGAACACTGAAGCTTTCTTT
CASRPGRNTEAFF
>once|NA|TRBV7-6|TRBJ2-6
TGTGCCAGCAGCTTAGCGACTAGCTCTGGGGCCAACGTCCTGACTTTC
CASSLATSSGANVLTF
>NA|NA|TRBV2|TRBJ1-2
TGTGCCAGCAGTGAAGGGACAGCCTATGGCTACACCTTC
CASSEGTAYGYTF
>NA|TRBD1|TRBV6-6|TRBJ1-1
TGTGCCAGCAGTCACAGGGGGAACACTGAAGCTTTCTTT
CASSHRGNTEAFF
>NA|NA|TRBV11-2|TRBJ2-5
TGTGCCAGCAGCTTGGGCAGCTACCAGGGGGAGACCCAGTACTTC
CASSLGSYQGETQYF
>NA|NA|TRBV6-1|TRBJ1-5
TGTGCCAGCAGTGAAGGCGGGTTCAACAATCAGCCCCAGCATTTT
CASSEGGFNNQPQHF
>NA|NA|TRBV2|TRBJ1-5
TGTGCCAGCAGTGCCGGCCGTTTGGAGCAGCCCCAGCATTTT
CASSAGRLEQPQHF
>once|TRBD2|TRBV7-3|TRBJ2-3
TGTGCCAGCAGCTTAAACAGCGGGGGGGCAAATACGCAGTATTTT
CASSLNSGGANTQYF
>NA|NA|TRBV2|TRBJ2-5
TGTGCCAGCAGTTTGACTTGGATGGCCCAGTACTTC
CASSLTWMAQYF
>NA|NA|TRBV6-5|TRBJ1-2
TGTGCCAGCAGTTCCGGACCGAGATATGGCTACACCTTC
CASSSGPRYGYTF
>once|NA|TRBV10-2|TRBJ2-3
TGCGCCAGCACCCCAAAAGAGGGGGACCCGAGCACAGATACGCAGTATTTT
CASTPKEGDPSTDTQYF
>NA|NA|TRBV5-1|TRBJ2-1
TGCGCCAGCAGCTTGGAGCTAGCAGCGCCTGAGCAGTTCTTC
CASSLELAAPEQFF
>NA|NA|TRBV6-6|TRBJ2-5
TGTGCCAGCAGCCCGGGGGCGCGTGAGACCCAGTACTTC
CASSPGARETQYF
>NA|TRBD1|TRBV3-1/TRBV3-2|TRBJ1-1
TGTGCCAGCACCAGGGGGGCCTTAGGCACTGAAGCTTTCTTT
CASTRGALGTEAFF
>NA|NA|TRBV6-6|TRBJ1-3
TGTGCCAGCAGCTTGGTTAGGGCTGGGACTGGAAACACCATATATTTT
CASSLVRAGTGNTIYF
>NA|TRBD2|TRBV10-1|TRBJ2-3
TGCGCCAGCAGTCCCCTGGCGGGGGGCACAGATACGCAGTATTTT
CASSPLAGGTDTQYF
>few|TRBD2|TRBV5-1|TRBJ2-3
TGCGCCAGCAGCTTGGCCGCCCTAGCGGGGATTAGCACAGATACGCAGTATTTT
CASSLAALAGISTDTQYF
>NA|NA|TRBV7-3|TRBJ1-4
TGTGCCAGCAGCTTGGGGGGAGCTAATGAAAAACTGTTTTTT
CASSLGGANEKLFF
>NA|NA|TRBV2|TRBJ1-1
TGTGCCAGCAGCGGGAACAGGAACACTGAAGCTTTCTTT
CASSGNRNTEAFF
>NA|TRBD2|TRBV20-1|TRBJ2-3
TGCAGTGCGGAGATAGCGGGGGGGCAATATTTT
CSAEIAGGQYF
>NA|NA|TRBV4-1|TRBJ2-5
TGCGCCAGCAGCCAAGTGGGGACCGGAGGGGAGACCCAGTACTTC
CASSQVGTGGETQYF
>few|TRBD2|TRBV7-2|TRBJ2-7
TGTGCCAGCAGCCCCGAGATAGCGGGGGGTGTCGAGCAGTACTTC
CASSPEIAGGVEQYF
>NA|NA|TRBV4-2|TRBJ2-7
TGTGCCAGCAGCCTCTCTAGCTCCTACGAGCAGTACTTC
CASSLSSSYEQYF
>few|NA|TRBV7-7|TRBJ2-7
TGTGCCAGCAGCTTAGGTCGGGGGGCGGGATACGAGCAGTACTTC
CASSLGRGAGYEQYF
>NA|NA|TRBV9|TRBJ2-2
TGTGCCAGCAGCGAGGGGCATGCCAATTTACCCGGGGAGCTGTTTTTT
CASSEGHANLPGELFF
>NA|NA|TRBV27|TRBJ2-7
TGTGCCAGCAGTACTGGGTGGGAGCAGTACTTC
CASSTGWEQYF
>NA|NA|TRBV7-3|TRBJ2-3
TGTGCCAGCAGCCTCCAGGGTGGCGGGACAGATACGCAGTATTTT
CASSLQGGGTDTQYF
>NA|TRBD1|TRBV15|TRBJ2-5
TGTGCCACCAGCAGAGGACCAACCGGGACAGGGGAAGGGACCCAGTACTTC
CATSRGPTGTGEGTQYF
>NA|TRBD2|TRBV5-4|TRBJ2-5
TGTGCCAGCAGCTTGACTAGCGGGGGGGAGGAGACCCAGTACTTC
CASSLTSGGEETQYF